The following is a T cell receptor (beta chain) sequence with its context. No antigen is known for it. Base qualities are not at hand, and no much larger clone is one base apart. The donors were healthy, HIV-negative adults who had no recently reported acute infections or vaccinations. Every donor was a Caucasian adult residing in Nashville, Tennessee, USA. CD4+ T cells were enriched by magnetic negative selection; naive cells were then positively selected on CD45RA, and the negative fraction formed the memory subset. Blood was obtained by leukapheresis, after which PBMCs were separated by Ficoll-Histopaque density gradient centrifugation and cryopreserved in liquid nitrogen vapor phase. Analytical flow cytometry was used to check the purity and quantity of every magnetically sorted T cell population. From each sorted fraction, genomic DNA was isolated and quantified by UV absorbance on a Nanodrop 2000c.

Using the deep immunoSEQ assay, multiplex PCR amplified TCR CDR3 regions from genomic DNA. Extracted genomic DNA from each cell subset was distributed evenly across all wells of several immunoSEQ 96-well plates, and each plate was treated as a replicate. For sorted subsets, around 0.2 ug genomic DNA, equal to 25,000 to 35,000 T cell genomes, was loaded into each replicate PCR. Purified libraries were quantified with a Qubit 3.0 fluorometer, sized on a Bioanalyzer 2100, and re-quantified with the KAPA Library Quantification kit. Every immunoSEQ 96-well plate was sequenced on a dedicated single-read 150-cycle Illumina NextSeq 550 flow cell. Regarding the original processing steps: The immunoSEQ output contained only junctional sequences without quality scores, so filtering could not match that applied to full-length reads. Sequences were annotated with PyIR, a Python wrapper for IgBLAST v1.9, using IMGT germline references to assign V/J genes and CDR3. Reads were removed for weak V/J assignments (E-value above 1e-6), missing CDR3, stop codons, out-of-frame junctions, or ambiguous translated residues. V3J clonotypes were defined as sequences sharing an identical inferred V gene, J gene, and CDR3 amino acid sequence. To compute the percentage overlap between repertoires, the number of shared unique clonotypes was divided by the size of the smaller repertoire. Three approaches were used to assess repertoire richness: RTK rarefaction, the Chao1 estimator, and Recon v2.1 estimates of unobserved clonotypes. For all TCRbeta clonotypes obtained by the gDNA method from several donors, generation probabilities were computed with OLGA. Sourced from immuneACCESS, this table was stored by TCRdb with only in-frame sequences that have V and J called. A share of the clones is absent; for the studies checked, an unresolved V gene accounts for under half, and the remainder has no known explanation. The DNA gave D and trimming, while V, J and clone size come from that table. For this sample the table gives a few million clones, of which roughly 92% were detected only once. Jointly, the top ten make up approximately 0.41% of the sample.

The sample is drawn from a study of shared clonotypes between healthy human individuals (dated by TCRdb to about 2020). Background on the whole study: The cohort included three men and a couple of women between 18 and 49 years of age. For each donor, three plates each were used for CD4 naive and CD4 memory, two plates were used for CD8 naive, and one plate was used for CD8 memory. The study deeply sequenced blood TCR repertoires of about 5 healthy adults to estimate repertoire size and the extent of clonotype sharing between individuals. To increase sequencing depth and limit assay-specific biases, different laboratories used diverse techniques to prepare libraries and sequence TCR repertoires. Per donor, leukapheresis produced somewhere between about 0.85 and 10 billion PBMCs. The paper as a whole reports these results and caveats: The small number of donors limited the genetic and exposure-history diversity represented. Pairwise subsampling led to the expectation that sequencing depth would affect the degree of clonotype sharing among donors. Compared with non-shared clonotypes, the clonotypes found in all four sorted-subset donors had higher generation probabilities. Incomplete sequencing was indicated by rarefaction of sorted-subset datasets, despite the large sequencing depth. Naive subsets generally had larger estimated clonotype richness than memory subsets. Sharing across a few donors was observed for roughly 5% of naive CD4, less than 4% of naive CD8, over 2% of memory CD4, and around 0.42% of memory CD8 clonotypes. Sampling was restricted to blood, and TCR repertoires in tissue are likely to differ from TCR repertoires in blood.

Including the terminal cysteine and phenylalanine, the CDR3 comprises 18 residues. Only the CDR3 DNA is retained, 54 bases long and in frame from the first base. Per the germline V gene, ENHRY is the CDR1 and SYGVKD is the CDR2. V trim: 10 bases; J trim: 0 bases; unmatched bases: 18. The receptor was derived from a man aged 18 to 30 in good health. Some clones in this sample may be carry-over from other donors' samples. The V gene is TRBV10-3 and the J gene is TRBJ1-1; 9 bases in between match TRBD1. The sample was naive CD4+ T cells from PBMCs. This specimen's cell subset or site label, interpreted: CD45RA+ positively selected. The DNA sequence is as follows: TGTGCCACACGGAATCTCGGGGGGACAGGGCACTTGAACACTGAAGCTTTCTTT. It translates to CATRNLGGTGHLNTEAFF.